This TCR beta chain appears in the sequencing data of a study of T cell responses to AZD1222 COVID-19 vaccine. Clones were sequenced by immunoSEQ multiplex PCR, and TCRdb holds only the in-frame ones, with some missing. Counted here are 100,000 to 150,000 clones, approximately 91% occurring once; the ten biggest clones make up approximately 1.1%. CDR3 length: 14 amino acids. Germline V gene lookup returns CDR1 GTSNPN and CDR2 SVGIG (reference sequence). The ends were cut back, 1 base at V and 7 bases at J, with 14 bases in the middle. The gene calls are TRBV30 and TRBJ1-5, with D unclear. Sample: peripheral blood, taken 28 days after the second AZD1222 dose. The source of this sequence is an adult who received the AZD1222 COVID-19 vaccine. In DNA form, the CDR3 reads TGTGCCTGGAGTGGGTTATTGGCAGTGCAGCCCCAGCATTTT. It yields the protein CAWSGLLAVQPQHF. Full variable domain (outside the CDR3, taken from reference TRBV30 and TRBJ1-5): SQTIHQWPATLVQPVGSPLSLECTVEGTSNPNLYWYRQAAGRGLQLLFYSVGIGQISSEVPQNLSASRPQDRQFILSSKKLLLSDSGFYLCAWSGLLAVQPQHFGDGTRLSIL.